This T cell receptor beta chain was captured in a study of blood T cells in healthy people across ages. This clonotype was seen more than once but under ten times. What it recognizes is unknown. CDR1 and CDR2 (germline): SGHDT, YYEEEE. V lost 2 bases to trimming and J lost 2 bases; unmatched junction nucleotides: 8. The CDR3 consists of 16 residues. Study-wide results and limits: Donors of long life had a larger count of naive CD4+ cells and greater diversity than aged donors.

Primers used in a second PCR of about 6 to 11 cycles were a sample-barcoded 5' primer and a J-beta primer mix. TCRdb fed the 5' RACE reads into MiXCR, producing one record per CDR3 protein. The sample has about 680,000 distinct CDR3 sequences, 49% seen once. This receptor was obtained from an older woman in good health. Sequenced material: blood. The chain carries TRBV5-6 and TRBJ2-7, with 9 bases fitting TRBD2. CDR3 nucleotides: TGTGCCAGCAGCTTCTCCCTAGCGGGGTTCCCCTACGAGCAGTACTTC. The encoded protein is CASSFSLAGFPYEQYF.